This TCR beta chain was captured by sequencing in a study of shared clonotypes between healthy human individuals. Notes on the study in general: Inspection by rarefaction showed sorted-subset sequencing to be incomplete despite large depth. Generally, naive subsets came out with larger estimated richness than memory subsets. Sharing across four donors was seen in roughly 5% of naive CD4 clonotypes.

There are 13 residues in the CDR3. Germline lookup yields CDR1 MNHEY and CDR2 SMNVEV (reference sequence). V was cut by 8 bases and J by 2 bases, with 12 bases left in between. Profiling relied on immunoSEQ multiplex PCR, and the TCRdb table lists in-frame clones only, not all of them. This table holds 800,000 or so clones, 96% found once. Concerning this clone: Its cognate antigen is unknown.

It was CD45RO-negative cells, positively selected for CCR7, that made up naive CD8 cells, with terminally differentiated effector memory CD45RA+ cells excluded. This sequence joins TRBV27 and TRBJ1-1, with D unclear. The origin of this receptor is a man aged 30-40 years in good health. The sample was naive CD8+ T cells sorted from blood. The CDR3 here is CASALNENTEAFF. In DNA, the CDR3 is TGTGCCAGCGCCCTCAATGAAAACACTGAAGCTTTCTTT.